One and the same sample provided the 20 T cell receptor beta chains below, sequenced in a study of T cell changes during pregnancy in multiple sclerosis. TCRdb keeps only in-frame clones here, not all; method: immunoSEQ multiplex PCR. The data hold 99,000 or so clones, with 90% to 95% observed a single time. This specimen consisted of peripheral blood, obtained after pregnancy. The receptors here all came from a female donor with multiple sclerosis, enrolled in a pregnancy study.

The rearrangement links TRBV28 to TRBJ1-5; 8 bases line up with TRBD1. The CDR3 sequence is 16 residues long. Trimming removed 2 bases from V and 3 bases from J; junction bases left unmatched: 6. Germline-derived CDR1 and CDR2 are MDHEN and SYDVKM. This CDR3 reads CASSLRTGPINQPQHF. The CDR3 DNA is TGTGCCAGCAGTTTACGGACAGGGCCAATCAATCAGCCCCAGCATTTT.

V is TRBV30 and J is TRBJ1-2; 7 bases align to TRBD1. The J segment lost 5 bases and the V segment lost 0 bases, leaving 12 bases of the junction unmatched. The CDR3 totals 16 residues. Germline V gene data show CDR1 as GTSNPN and CDR2 as SVGIG (reference sequence). CDR3 bases: TGTGCCTGGAGTGTTTGGGCACACAGGGGAGGATATGGCTACACCTTC. Amino acids: CAWSVWAHRGGYGYTF.

The J gene is TRBJ1-2, the V gene TRBV7-6; D not resolved. The CDR3 loop spans 14 amino acids. Germline V gene sequence: CDR1 SGHVS, CDR2 FNYEAQ. Trimming shortened V by 1 base and J by 6 bases, and 12 bases separated the two germline ends. CDR3 region: CASSLVRESDGYTF. The CDR3 DNA reads as TGTGCCAGCAGCTTAGTGAGAGAGAGCGATGGCTACACCTTC.

This clone was recorded once. The CDR3: CASSLPSGNNEQFF. CDR3 coding DNA: TGTGCCAGCAGCTTACCTAGCGGAAACAATGAGCAGTTCTTC. The chain carries TRBV5-6 and TRBJ2-1; 7 nucleotides line up with TRBD2. The V gene end was trimmed by 2 bases and the J gene end by 5 bases; junction bases not matched to a gene: 4. CDR1 is SGHDT and CDR2 is YYEEEE in the germline V gene. CDR3 length: 14 residues.

This clone was found a few times. The chain links TRBV7-9 to TRBJ2-7; D is undetermined. V was trimmed by 6 bases and J by 0 bases, leaving 9 bases between them. CDR1 SEHNR and CDR2 FQNEAQ come from the germline V gene (reference sequence). The CDR3 totals 13 residues. For the CDR3, the DNA is TGTGCCAGCAGAGATGGGCTCTCCTACGAGCAGTACTTC. Protein: CASRDGLSYEQYF.

The rearrangement joins TRBV7-9 to TRBJ1-2, with 7 bases that match TRBD1. Germline-derived CDR1 and CDR2 are SEHNR and FQNEAQ (reference sequence). CDR3 length equals 15 residues. The trim removed 4 bases at V and 4 bases at J, leaving 9 bases unmatched. CDR3 residues: CASSSPRGLGYGYTF. The CDR3 nucleotides read TGTGCCAGCAGCTCGCCGAGGGGGCTCGGCTATGGCTACACCTTC.

This chain joins TRBV7-6 and TRBJ2-1; 14 bases match TRBD2. Trimming cost V 7 bases and J 7 bases; bases outside gene matches: 9. Germline V gene lookup returns CDR1 SGHVS and CDR2 FNYEAQ. The CDR3 sequence is 16 residues long. The CDR3 protein is CASKRHGTSGSNEQFF. The CDR3, as DNA: TGTGCCAGCAAGAGACACGGGACTAGCGGGAGTAATGAGCAGTTCTTC.

The rearrangement uses TRBV29-1 and TRBJ2-6, with TRBD1 identical over 8 bases. The V gene end was trimmed by 4 bases and the J gene end by 0 bases; junction bases not matched to a gene: 8. Germline-derived CDR1 and CDR2 are SQVTM and ANQGSEA. CDR3 length equals 17 residues. The CDR3 nucleotides read TGCAGCGTTGCCGAGGGACAGGCTCCCTCTGGGGCCAACGTCCTGACTTTC. Its protein is CSVAEGQAPSGANVLTF.

The chain couples TRBV10-3 to TRBJ2-3; 9 bases are a match to TRBD2. This CDR3 comprises 17 residues. V shed 0 bases, J shed 0 bases, and the junction held 4 bases outside the gene matches. The germline V gene encodes CDR1 ENHRY and CDR2 SYGVKD. The CDR3 here is CAISESRTSASTDTQYF. The CDR3, as DNA: TGTGCCATCAGTGAGTCACGGACTAGCGCTAGCACAGATACGCAGTATTTT.

The V and J genes are TRBV19 and TRBJ2-1; D perhaps matches TRBD2 (5 bases). CDR1 is LNHDA and CDR2 is SQIVND in the germline V gene (reference sequence). V lost 5 bases and J 10 bases, leaving 15 bases between the germline ends. This CDR3 comprises 13 residues. CDR3 in amino acids: CASSDRVRAEQFF. The CDR3 DNA follows: TGTGCCAGTAGTGACCGAGTGAGGGCCGAGCAGTTCTTC.

The sample holds one count of this clone. The V call is TRBV6-5, the J call TRBJ1-4; 9 bases agree with TRBD1. V gave up 8 bases and J gave up 8 bases; unmatched junction bases: 9. CDR1 is MNHEY, CDR2 SVGAGI, per germline. This CDR3 comprises 14 residues. Here the CDR3 DNA reads TGTGCCAGCGGTTCGACAGGGGGAGAGGAAAAACTGTTTTTT. Protein: CASGSTGGEEKLFF.

CDR3 region: CASSIDRGPSSYNEQFF. The CDR3 DNA follows: TGTGCCAGTAGTATCGACAGGGGACCTAGCTCCTACAATGAGCAGTTCTTC. The rearrangement links TRBV19 to TRBJ2-1; TRBD1 matches at 8 bases. The trim removed 3 bases at V and 0 bases at J, leaving 7 bases unmatched. Germline-derived CDR1 and CDR2 are LNHDA and SQIVND (reference sequence). CDR3 length equals 17 residues. The full variable domain, in which reference TRBV19 and TRBJ2-1 provide the parts outside the CDR3, is DGGITQSPKYLFRKEGQNVTLSCEQNLNHDAMYWYRQDPGQGLRLIYYSQIVNDFQKGDIAEGYSVSREKKESFPLTVTSAQKNPTAFYLCASSIDRGPSSYNEQFFGPGTRLTVL.

The rearrangement uses TRBV6-1 and TRBJ1-1; D gene uncertain. CDR1 MNHNS and CDR2 SASEGT come from the germline V gene. Trimming took 6 bases from V and 11 from J, leaving 19 bases between them. This CDR3 has 13 amino acids. The CDR3 protein is CASSPDGRGRAFF. The DNA of the CDR3 is TGTGCCAGCAGCCCCGACGGCCGGGGAAGGGCTTTCTTT.

The V and J genes are TRBV5-1 and TRBJ2-5; maybe TRBD1 (6 bases). CDR1 is SGHRS, CDR2 YFSETQ, per germline. V lost 4 bases to trimming and J lost 4 bases, with 17 bases between them. This CDR3 spans 15 amino acids. The DNA of the CDR3 is TGCGCCAGCAGCGCTATCACGACAGGTGGAGAGACCCAGTACTTC. Amino acid sequence: CASSAITTGGETQYF.

This sequence joins TRBV20-1 and TRBJ2-7, with 9 bases identical to TRBD2. CDR1 and CDR2 (germline): DFQATT, SNEGSKA (reference sequence). CDR3 size: 11 residues. The CDR3 loop is CRLAGANEQYF. CDR3 bases: TGCAGATTAGCGGGAGCAAACGAGCAGTACTTC.

The CDR3 sequence is CASSIGPSTGTDTQYF. CDR3 bases: TGTGCCAGTAGTATTGGGCCTTCAACGGGCACAGATACGCAGTATTTT. V usage is TRBV19 and J usage is TRBJ2-3; D is uncertain. Germline CDR1 LNHDA, CDR2 SQIVND (reference sequence). The CDR3 has 16 residues. With 3 bases removed from V and 1 base from J, the gap between germline ends came to 14 bases.

V and J are TRBV27 and TRBJ1-1; weak D call: TRBD1 (6 bases). Germline assignment: CDR1 MNHEY and CDR2 SMNVEV (reference sequence). V lost 2 bases and J lost 4, with 26 bases in between. The CDR3 is 19 residues long. The CDR3, as DNA: TGTGCCAGCAGTTTAGAGGGGGGGGGTACACAGGGTTTGAGCACTGAAGCTTTCTTT. This translates into CASSLEGGGTQGLSTEAFF.

This chain links TRBV30 with TRBJ1-1; 7 positions match TRBD1. Looked up from germline, CDR1 is GTSNPN and CDR2 is SVGIG (reference sequence). Trimming cost V 3 bases and J 0 bases; bases outside gene matches: 10. The CDR3 spans 16 residues. This chain's CDR3 is CAWSPQQGFLNTEAFF. The CDR3 coding sequence is TGTGCCTGGAGCCCACAACAGGGGTTCCTGAACACTGAAGCTTTCTTT.

This clone appeared a single time. This rearrangement joins TRBV30 to TRBJ1-3; 7 nucleotides align to TRBD1. Germline values: CDR1 GTSNPN, CDR2 SVGIG (reference sequence). The CDR3 is 12 amino acids. Trimming at V came to 3 bases and at J to 10 bases, leaving 6 bases not matched to a gene. The CDR3 region is CAWSGDRRTIYF. Here the CDR3 DNA reads TGTGCCTGGAGCGGGGACAGACGGACCATATATTTT.

The V gene is TRBV28, the J gene TRBJ2-2, with 8 bases aligning to TRBD1. CDR1 MDHEN and CDR2 SYDVKM come from the germline V gene. The CDR3 sequence is 15 residues long. Trimming removed 4 bases from V and 9 bases from J; junction bases left unmatched: 10. The CDR3 DNA is TGTGCCAGCAGTTCCTGGACAGGGAGACACAGGGAGCTGTTTTTT. Translating gives CASSSWTGRHRELFF.